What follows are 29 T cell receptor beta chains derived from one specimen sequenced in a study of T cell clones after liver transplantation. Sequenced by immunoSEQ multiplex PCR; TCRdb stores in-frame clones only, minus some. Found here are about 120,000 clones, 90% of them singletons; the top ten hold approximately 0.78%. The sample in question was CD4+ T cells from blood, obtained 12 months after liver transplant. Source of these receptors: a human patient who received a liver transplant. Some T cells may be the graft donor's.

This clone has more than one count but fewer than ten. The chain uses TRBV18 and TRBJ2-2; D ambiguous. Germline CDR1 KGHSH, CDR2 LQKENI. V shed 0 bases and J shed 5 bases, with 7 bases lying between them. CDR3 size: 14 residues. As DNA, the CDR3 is TGTGCCAGCTCACCACCGACCAGGACCGGGGAGCTGTTTTTT. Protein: CASSPPTRTGELFF. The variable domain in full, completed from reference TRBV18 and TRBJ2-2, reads NAGVMQNPRHLVRRRGQEARLRCSPMKGHSHVYWYRQLPEEGLKFMVYLQKENIIDESGMPKERFSAEFPKEGPSILRIQQVVRGDSAAYFCASSPPTRTGELFFGEGSRLTVL.

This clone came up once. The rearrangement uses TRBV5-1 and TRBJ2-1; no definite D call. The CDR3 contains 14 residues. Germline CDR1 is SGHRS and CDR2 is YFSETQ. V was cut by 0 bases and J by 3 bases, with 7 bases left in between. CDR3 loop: CASSLVTDYNEQFF. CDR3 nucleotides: TGCGCCAGCAGCTTGGTAACAGACTACAATGAGCAGTTCTTC.

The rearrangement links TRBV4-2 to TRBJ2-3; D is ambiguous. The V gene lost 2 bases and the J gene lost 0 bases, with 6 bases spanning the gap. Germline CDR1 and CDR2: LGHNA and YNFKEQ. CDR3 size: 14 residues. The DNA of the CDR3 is TGTGCCAGCAGCCAACCGGAGAGCACAGATACGCAGTATTTT. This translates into CASSQPESTDTQYF.

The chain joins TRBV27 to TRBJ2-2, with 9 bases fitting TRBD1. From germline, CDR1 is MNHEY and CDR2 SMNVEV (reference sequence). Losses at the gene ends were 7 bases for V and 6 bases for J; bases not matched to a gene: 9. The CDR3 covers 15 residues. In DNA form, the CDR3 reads TGTGCCAGCACCCCCCGGGGACAGGGTCCCGGGGAGCTGTTTTTT. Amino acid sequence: CASTPRGQGPGELFF.

CDR3 sequence: CASSLGRGTSTDTQYF. CDR3 DNA: TGTGCCAGCAGCTTAGGTCGGGGCACTAGCACAGATACGCAGTATTTT. The chain carries TRBV11-2 and TRBJ2-3; D assignment may be TRBD1 or TRBD2 (5 bases each). The CDR3 runs 16 residues. Looked up from germline, CDR1 is SGHAT and CDR2 is FQNNGV. Between the trimmed V and J ends, which lost 1 base and 0 bases, there was a span of 11 bases.

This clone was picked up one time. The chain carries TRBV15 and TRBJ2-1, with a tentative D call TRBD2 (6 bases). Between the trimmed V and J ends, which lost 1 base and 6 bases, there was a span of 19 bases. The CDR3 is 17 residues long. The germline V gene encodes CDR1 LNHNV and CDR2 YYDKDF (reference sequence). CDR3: CATSRGKGTGAGNEQFF. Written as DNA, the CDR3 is TGTGCCACCAGCAGAGGGAAGGGGACGGGAGCTGGCAATGAGCAGTTCTTC.

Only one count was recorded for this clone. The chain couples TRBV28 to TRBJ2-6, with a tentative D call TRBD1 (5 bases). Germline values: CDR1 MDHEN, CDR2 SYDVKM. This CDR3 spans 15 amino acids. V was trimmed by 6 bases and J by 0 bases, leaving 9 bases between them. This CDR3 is CASRAGPSGANVLTF. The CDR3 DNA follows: TGTGCCAGCAGAGCAGGGCCCTCTGGGGCCAACGTCCTGACTTTC.

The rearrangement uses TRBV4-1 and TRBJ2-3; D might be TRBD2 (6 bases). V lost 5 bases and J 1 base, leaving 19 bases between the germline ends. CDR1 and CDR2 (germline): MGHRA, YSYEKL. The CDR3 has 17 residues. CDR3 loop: CASSSSSGASGTDTQYF. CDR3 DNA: TGCGCCAGCAGCTCATCCTCGGGAGCTAGCGGCACAGATACGCAGTATTTT.

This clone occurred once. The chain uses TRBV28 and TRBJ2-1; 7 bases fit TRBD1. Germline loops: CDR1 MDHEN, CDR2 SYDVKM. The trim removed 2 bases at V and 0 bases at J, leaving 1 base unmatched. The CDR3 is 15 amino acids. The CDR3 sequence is CASSLPGGSYNEQFF. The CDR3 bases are TGTGCCAGCAGTTTACCAGGGGGCTCCTACAATGAGCAGTTCTTC.

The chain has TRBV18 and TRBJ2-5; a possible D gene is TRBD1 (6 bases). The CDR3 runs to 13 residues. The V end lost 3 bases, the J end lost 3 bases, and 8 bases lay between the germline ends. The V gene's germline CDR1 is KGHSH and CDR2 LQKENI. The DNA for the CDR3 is TGTGCCAGCTCACCGACAGGTGAAGAGACCCAGTACTTC. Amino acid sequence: CASSPTGEETQYF. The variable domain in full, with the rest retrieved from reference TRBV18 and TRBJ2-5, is NAGVMQNPRHLVRRRGQEARLRCSPMKGHSHVYWYRQLPEEGLKFMVYLQKENIIDESGMPKERFSAEFPKEGPSILRIQQVVRGDSAAYFCASSPTGEETQYFGPGTRLLVL.

As DNA, the CDR3 is TGTGCCAGCAGCTTAGATACCCAGGGCTTTGGCTACACCTTC. Translating it yields CASSLDTQGFGYTF. The rearrangement uses TRBV9 and TRBJ1-2; maybe TRBD1 (5 bases). In germline, CDR1 is SGDLS, CDR2 YYNGEE. The CDR3 spans 14 residues. Trimming stripped 4 bases from V and 7 bases from J, with 17 bases between.

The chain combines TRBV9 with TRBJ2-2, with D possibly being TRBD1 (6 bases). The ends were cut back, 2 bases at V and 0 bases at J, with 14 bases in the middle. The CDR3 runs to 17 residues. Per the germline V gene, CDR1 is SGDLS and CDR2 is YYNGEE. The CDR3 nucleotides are TGTGCCAGCAGCGTTCAGGGGAGCGCGGCGAACACCGGGGAGCTGTTTTTT. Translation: CASSVQGSAANTGELFF.

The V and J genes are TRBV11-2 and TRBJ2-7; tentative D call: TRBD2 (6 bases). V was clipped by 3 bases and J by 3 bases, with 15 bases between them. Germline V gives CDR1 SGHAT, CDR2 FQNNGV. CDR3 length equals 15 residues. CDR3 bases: TGTGCCAGCAGCTTGTCGGGGGTAGTAATCTACGAGCAGTACTTC. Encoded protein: CASSLSGVVIYEQYF.

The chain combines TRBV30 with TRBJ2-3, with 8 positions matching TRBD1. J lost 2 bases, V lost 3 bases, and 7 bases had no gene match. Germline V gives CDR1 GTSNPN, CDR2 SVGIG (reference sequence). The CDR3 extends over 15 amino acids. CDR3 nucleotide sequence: TGTGCCTGGAGCCCCGACAGGGGATTCACAGATACGCAGTATTTT. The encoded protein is CAWSPDRGFTDTQYF.

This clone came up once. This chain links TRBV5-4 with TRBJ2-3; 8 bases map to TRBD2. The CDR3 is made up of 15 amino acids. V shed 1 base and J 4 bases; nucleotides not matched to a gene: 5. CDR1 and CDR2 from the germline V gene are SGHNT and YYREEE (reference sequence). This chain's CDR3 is CASSLSSGISDTQYF. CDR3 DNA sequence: TGTGCCAGCAGCTTGAGTAGCGGGATTTCAGATACGCAGTATTTT. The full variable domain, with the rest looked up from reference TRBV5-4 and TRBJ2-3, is ETGVTQSPTHLIKTRGQQVTLRCSSQSGHNTVSWYQQALGQGPQFIFQYYREEENGRGNFPPRFSGLQFPNYSSELNVNALELDDSALYLCASSLSSGISDTQYFGPGTRLTVL.

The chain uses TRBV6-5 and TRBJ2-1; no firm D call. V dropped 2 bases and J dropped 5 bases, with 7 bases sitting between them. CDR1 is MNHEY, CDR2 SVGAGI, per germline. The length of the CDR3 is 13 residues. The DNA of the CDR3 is TGTGCCAGCAGTTACACGATCGACAATGAGCAGTTCTTC. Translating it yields CASSYTIDNEQFF.

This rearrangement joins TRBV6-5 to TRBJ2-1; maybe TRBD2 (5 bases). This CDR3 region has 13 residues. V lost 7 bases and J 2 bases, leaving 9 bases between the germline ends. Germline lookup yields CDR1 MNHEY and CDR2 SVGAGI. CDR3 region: CASTSGTYNEQFF. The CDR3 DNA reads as TGTGCCAGCACCTCGGGAACCTACAATGAGCAGTTCTTC.

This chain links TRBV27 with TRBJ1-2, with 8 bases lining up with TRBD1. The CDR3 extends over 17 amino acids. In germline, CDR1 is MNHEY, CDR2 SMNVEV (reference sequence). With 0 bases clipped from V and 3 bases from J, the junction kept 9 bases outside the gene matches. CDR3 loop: CASSLSAWTGQHYGYTF. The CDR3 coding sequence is TGTGCCAGCAGTTTATCGGCCTGGACAGGGCAGCACTATGGCTACACCTTC.

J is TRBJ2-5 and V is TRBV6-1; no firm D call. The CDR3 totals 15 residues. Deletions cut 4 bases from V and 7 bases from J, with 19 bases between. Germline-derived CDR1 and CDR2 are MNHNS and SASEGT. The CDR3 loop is CASSVGQSIEGTQYF. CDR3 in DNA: TGTGCCAGCAGTGTCGGGCAATCAATAGAAGGGACCCAGTACTTC.

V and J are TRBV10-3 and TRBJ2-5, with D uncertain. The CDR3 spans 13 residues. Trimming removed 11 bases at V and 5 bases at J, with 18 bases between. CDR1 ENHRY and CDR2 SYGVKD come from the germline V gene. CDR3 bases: TGTGCCCCCGGCCCTCCATCCATGGAGACCCAGTACTTC. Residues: CAPGPPSMETQYF.

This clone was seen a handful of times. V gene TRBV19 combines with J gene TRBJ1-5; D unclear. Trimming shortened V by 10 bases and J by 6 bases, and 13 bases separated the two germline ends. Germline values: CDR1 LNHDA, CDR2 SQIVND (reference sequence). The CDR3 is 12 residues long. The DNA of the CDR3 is TGTGCCACCCGACGGGAGGGTCAGCCCCAGCATTTT. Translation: CATRREGQPQHF.

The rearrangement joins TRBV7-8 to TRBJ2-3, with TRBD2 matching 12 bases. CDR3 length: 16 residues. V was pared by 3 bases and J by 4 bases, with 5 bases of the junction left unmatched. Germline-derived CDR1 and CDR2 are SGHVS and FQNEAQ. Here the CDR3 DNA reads TGTGCCAGCAGCTTTTCTAGCGGGAGGGCCGCAGATACGCAGTATTTT. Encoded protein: CASSFSSGRAADTQYF.

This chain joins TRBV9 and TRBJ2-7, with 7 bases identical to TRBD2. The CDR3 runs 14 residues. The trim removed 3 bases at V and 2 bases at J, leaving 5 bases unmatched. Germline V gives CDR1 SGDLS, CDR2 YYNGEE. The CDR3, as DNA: TGTGCCAGCAGCGCTAGCGGAGGGACCTACGAGCAGTACTTC. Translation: CASSASGGTYEQYF.

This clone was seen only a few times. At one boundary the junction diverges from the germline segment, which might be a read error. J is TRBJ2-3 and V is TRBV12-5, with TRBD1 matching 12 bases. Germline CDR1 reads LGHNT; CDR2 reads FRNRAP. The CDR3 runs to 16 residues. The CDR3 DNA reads TGTGCTAGTGGCTTGGGACAGGGGGCGCCGGAAGATACGCAGTATTTT. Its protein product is CASGLGQGAPEDTQYF.

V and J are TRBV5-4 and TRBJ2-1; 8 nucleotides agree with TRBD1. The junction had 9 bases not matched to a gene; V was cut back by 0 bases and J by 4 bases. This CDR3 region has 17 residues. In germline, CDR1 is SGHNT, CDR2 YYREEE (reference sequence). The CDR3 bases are TGTGCCAGCAGCTTGGGCGGAAGGACAGGGAGTTACAATGAGCAGTTCTTC. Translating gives CASSLGGRTGSYNEQFF.

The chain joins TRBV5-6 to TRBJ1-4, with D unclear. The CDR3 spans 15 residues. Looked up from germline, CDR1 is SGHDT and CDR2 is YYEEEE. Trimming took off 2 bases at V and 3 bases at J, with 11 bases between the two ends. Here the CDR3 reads CASSLYGGANEKLFF. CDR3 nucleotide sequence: TGTGCCAGCAGCTTATACGGTGGGGCTAATGAAAAACTGTTTTTT.

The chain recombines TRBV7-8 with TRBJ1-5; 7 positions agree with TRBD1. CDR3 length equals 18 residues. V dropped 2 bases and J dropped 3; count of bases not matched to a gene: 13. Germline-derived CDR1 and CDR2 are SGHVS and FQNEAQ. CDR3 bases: TGTGCCAGCAGCTTACGGCCCGGGGCAGGGGGAATCAATCAGCCCCAGCATTTT. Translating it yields CASSLRPGAGGINQPQHF.

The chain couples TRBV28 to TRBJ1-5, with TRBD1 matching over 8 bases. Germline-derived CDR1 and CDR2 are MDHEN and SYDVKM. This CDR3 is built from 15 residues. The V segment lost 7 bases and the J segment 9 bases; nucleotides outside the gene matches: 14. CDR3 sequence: CASNEPRGRKGPQHF. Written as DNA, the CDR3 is TGTGCCAGCAACGAACCCAGGGGGCGGAAGGGGCCCCAGCATTTT.

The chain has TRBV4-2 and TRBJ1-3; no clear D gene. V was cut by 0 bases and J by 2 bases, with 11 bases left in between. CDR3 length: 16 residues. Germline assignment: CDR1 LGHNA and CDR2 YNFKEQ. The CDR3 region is CASSQETGGTGNTIYF. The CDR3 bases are TGTGCCAGCAGCCAAGAAACCGGTGGCACTGGAAACACCATATATTTT.